These 21 T cell receptor beta chains were sequenced from one sample in a study of brain metastases from non-small cell lung cancer. Sequencing was performed with immunoSEQ multiplex PCR; in TCRdb, only in-frame clones are kept and a portion is missing. The data contain hundreds of clones, roughly 90% of them singletons. The sample was primary lung tumor tissue. Receptor source: a donor at least 40 years old with non-small cell lung cancer.

The chain has TRBV19 and TRBJ2-2, with D perhaps being TRBD1 or TRBD2 (5 bases each). Trimming shortened V by 4 bases and J by 3 bases, and 21 bases separated the two germline ends. CDR3 length equals 18 residues. CDR1 and CDR2 from the germline V gene are LNHDA and SQIVND (reference sequence). The CDR3 bases are TGTGCCAGTAGTAGGGGGTACGGAACCAGGACGGACACCGGGGAGCTGTTTTTT. It specifies CASSRGYGTRTDTGELFF.

The V gene is TRBV6-5, the J gene TRBJ2-3, with 8 bases aligning to TRBD1. The germline V gene encodes CDR1 MNHEY and CDR2 SVGAGI. V was clipped by 5 bases and J by 0 bases; unmatched bases: 1. The CDR3 consists of 14 residues. CDR3 sequence: CASSRDRSTDTQYF. The CDR3 region has the DNA TGTGCCAGCAGTAGGGACAGGAGCACAGATACGCAGTATTTT.

Worth noting for this clone: One end of the junction is discordant with germline, which a read error may explain. The CDR3 nucleotides read TGTACCAGCAGCTTTGGGGGGGCCCCGTACAATGAGCAGTTCTTC. This sequence encodes CTSSFGGAPYNEQFF. This sequence joins TRBV7-7 and TRBJ2-1; a possible D gene is TRBD2 (7 bases). The CDR3 is 15 amino acids. CDR1 is SSHAT and CDR2 is FNYEAQ in the germline V gene (reference sequence).

The chain uses TRBV10-3 and TRBJ2-2, with 8 bases matching TRBD1. V was pared by 11 bases and J by 1 base, with 6 bases of the junction left unmatched. The CDR3 sequence is 14 residues long. Germline CDR1 ENHRY, CDR2 SYGVKD. CDR3 DNA: TGTGCCGCGCAAGGGACAGGGAACACCGGGGAGCTGTTTTTT. Its translation is CAAQGTGNTGELFF.

V gene TRBV19 combines with J gene TRBJ2-3; D unresolved. Trimming cost V 4 bases and J 5 bases, with 7 bases left between them. The CDR3 spans 12 residues. The germline V gene encodes CDR1 LNHDA and CDR2 SQIVND (reference sequence). The CDR3 loop is CASSRIGDTQYF. The CDR3 coding sequence is TGTGCCAGTAGTAGGATAGGAGATACGCAGTATTTT.

V gene TRBV7-6 combines with J gene TRBJ1-1; TRBD1 is a possible D gene (5 bases). Germline assignment: CDR1 SGHVS and CDR2 FNYEAQ. With 1 base removed from V and 7 bases from J, the gap between germline ends came to 13 bases. The CDR3 is 14 amino acids. The CDR3 DNA is TGTGCCAGCAGCTTAGGGGGGTTCACCTATGAAGCTTTCTTT. Protein: CASSLGGFTYEAFF.

The V and J genes are TRBV18 and TRBJ1-3, with D possibly matching TRBD1 (5 bases). The V and J ends lost 5 bases and 0 bases respectively, with 11 bases between them. The CDR3 loop spans 15 amino acids. The germline V gene encodes CDR1 KGHSH and CDR2 LQKENI. The CDR3 loop is CASSSGGASGNTIYF. The CDR3 coding sequence is TGTGCCAGCTCATCCGGCGGGGCCTCTGGAAACACCATATATTTT. Complete variable domain (other parts from reference TRBV18 and TRBJ1-3): NAGVMQNPRHLVRRRGQEARLRCSPMKGHSHVYWYRQLPEEGLKFMVYLQKENIIDESGMPKERFSAEFPKEGPSILRIQQVVRGDSAAYFCASSSGGASGNTIYFGEGSWLTVV.

The chain combines TRBV15 with TRBJ2-5, with 11 nucleotides matching TRBD2. CDR3 length: 14 residues. CDR1 and CDR2 from the germline V gene are LNHNV and YYDKDF (reference sequence). Unmatched junction bases numbered 1, after V lost 3 bases and J lost 4 bases. Here the CDR3 DNA reads TGTGCCACCAGCAGGCTAGCGGGAGGAGAGACCCAGTACTTC. This gives the protein CATSRLAGGETQYF.

The chain links TRBV19 to TRBJ2-7, with TRBD2 matching over 10 bases. This CDR3 has 17 residues. Trimming removed 4 bases from V and 2 bases from J; junction bases left unmatched: 11. Looked up from germline, CDR1 is LNHDA and CDR2 is SQIVND (reference sequence). The CDR3 DNA sequence: TGTGCCAGTAGTAAGTCTGAGGGAACTAGCGGGACCTACGAGCAGTACTTC. It yields the protein CASSKSEGTSGTYEQYF.

The rearrangement links TRBV2 to TRBJ2-7, with D perhaps TRBD1 (5 bases). Germline V gene data show CDR1 as SNHLY and CDR2 as FYNNEI. The V and J ends lost 5 bases and 5 bases respectively, with 7 bases between them. The CDR3 is 11 residues long. This CDR3 reads CASSPGNEQYF. Written as DNA, the CDR3 is TGTGCCAGCAGTCCAGGGAACGAGCAGTACTTC.

This chain links TRBV5-4 with TRBJ1-2, with 12 bases that match TRBD1. The germline CDR1 and CDR2 sequences are SGHNT and YYREEE (reference sequence). J lost 12 bases, V lost 4 bases, and 7 bases had no gene match. There are 13 residues in the CDR3. CDR3 amino acids: CASSPGGQGANTF. The DNA for the CDR3 is TGTGCCAGCAGCCCAGGGGGACAGGGGGCAAACACCTTC.

This clone has only a few counts. The CDR3 nucleotides read TGTGCCAGCAGCCCCGTTGTAGCGGGAGGCTACAATGAGCAGTTCTTC. Translated: CASSPVVAGGYNEQFF. The chain couples TRBV6-7 to TRBJ2-1; 10 nucleotides align to TRBD2. TRBV6-7 is an ORF, and what it does is uncertain. With V trimmed by 6 bases and J by 3 bases, 8 bases remained unmatched. The CDR3 length is 16 residues.

V and J are TRBV5-6 and TRBJ1-4, with a possible D match to TRBD1 (6 bases). V lost 3 bases and J lost 3, with 15 bases in between. Looked up from germline, CDR1 is SGHDT and CDR2 is YYEEEE. This CDR3 comprises 16 residues. The CDR3 here is CASSYGPGAANEKLFF. The CDR3 nucleotides are TGTGCCAGCAGCTATGGTCCGGGGGCGGCTAATGAAAAACTGTTTTTT.

The chain recombines TRBV11-2 with TRBJ2-5; a weak D match, TRBD2 (6 bases). Trimming left V 1 base short and J 2 bases short, with 11 bases between. The CDR3 is 15 residues long. In germline, CDR1 is SGHAT, CDR2 FQNNGV. The CDR3: CASSLGAGYQETQYF. The DNA of the CDR3 is TGTGCCAGCAGCTTAGGTGCGGGATATCAAGAGACCCAGTACTTC.

CDR3 sequence reads: CASSYSQGYTNEKLFF. CDR3 sequence (DNA): TGTGCCAGCAGTTATTCCCAGGGATATACTAATGAAAAACTGTTTTTT. The chain joins TRBV6-5 to TRBJ1-4; D is perhaps TRBD1 (5 bases). Trimming removed 3 bases at V and 2 bases at J, with 13 bases between. CDR3 length: 16 amino acids. Per germline, CDR1 MNHEY and CDR2 SVGAGI.

The chain uses TRBV19 and TRBJ2-4; D is perhaps TRBD1 or TRBD2 (5 bases each). CDR1 is LNHDA, CDR2 SQIVND, per germline (reference sequence). The CDR3 consists of 13 residues. Between the trimmed V and J ends, which lost 1 base and 13 bases, there was a span of 14 bases. As DNA, the CDR3 is TGTGCCAGTAGTATAGGCCACCGGGACCCCCAGTACTTC. Translated: CASSIGHRDPQYF. The complete variable domain, with remaining parts taken from reference TRBV19 and TRBJ2-4, reads DGGITQSPKYLFRKEGQNVTLSCEQNLNHDAMYWYRQDPGQGLRLIYYSQIVNDFQKGDIAEGYSVSREKKESFPLTVTSAQKNPTAFYLCASSIGHRDPQYFGAGTRLSVL.

The J gene is TRBJ1-2, the V gene TRBV18, with 8 bases matching TRBD1. CDR1 is KGHSH, CDR2 LQKENI, per germline. The junction had 7 bases not matched to a gene; V was cut back by 0 bases and J by 7 bases. This CDR3 region has 15 residues. The CDR3, as DNA: TGTGCCAGCTCACCACCGGGAAGGACAGGGTCTGGCTACACCTTC. Amino acids: CASSPPGRTGSGYTF.

The chain employs TRBV7-9 and TRBJ1-1, with a weak D call TRBD1 (6 bases). Trimming took off 5 bases at V and 1 base at J, with 8 bases between the two ends. This CDR3 is built from 13 residues. Germline lookup yields CDR1 SEHNR and CDR2 FQNEAQ (reference sequence). The CDR3 DNA follows: TGTGCCAGCAGCCGGACAGCGAACACTGAAGCTTTCTTT. Its translation is CASSRTANTEAFF.

V and J are TRBV4-2 and TRBJ2-1; 9 nucleotides match TRBD2. CDR3 length: 15 amino acids. V dropped 5 bases and J dropped 2; count of bases not matched to a gene: 4. Germline-derived CDR1 and CDR2 are LGHNA and YNFKEQ. The CDR3 DNA follows: TGTGCCAGCAGCGTTAGCGGGGGCACCTACAATGAGCAGTTCTTC. Its protein product is CASSVSGGTYNEQFF.

In the case of this clone: At one boundary the junction diverges from the germline segment, which might be a read error. This sequence joins TRBV7-2 and TRBJ1-2, with 9 bases matching TRBD1. CDR3 length: 12 amino acids. The germline gives CDR1 SGHTA, CDR2 FQGNSA. In DNA, the CDR3 is TGTGTCAGCAGCCGGGACAGGGATGGCTACACCTTC. Its translation: CVSSRDRDGYTF.

The chain is built from TRBV7-6 and TRBJ1-3, with 8 bases matching TRBD1. CDR3 length: 15 residues. Trimming at V came to 5 bases and at J to 6 bases, leaving 9 bases not matched to a gene. In germline, CDR1 is SGHVS, CDR2 FNYEAQ. CDR3 coding DNA: TGTGCCAGCAGCACTGGACAGGGAGGGCCAAACACCATATATTTT. As protein: CASSTGQGGPNTIYF.